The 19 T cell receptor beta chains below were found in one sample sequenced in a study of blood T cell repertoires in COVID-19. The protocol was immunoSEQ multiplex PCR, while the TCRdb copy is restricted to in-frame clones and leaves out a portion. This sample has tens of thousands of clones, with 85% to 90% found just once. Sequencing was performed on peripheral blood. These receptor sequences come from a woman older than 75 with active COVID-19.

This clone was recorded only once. DNA of the CDR3: TGTGCCAGCAGCTTGTACAGGGCTGAGGCCGGGGAGCTGTTTTTT. Translated, it gives CASSLYRAEAGELFF. The genes are TRBV7-3 and TRBJ2-2; D possibly corresponds to TRBD1 (6 bases). V was shortened by 3 bases and J by 6 bases, with 14 bases between the two germline ends. The CDR3 is 15 amino acids. CDR1 is SGHTA, CDR2 FQGTGA, per germline.

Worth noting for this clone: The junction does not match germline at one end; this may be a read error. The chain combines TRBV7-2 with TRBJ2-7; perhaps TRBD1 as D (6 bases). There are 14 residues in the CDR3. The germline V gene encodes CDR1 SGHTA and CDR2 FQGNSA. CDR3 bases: TGTGCTAGCAGCTTAGTAGGACAGCCGGGCGAGCAGTACTTC. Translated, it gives CASSLVGQPGEQYF.

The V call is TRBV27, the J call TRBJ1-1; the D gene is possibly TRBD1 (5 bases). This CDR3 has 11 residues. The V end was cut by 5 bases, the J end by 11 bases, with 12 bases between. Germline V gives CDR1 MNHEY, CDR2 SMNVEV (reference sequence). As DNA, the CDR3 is TGTGCCAGCAGTAAGGGGTATTCGGCTTTCTTT. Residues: CASSKGYSAFF.

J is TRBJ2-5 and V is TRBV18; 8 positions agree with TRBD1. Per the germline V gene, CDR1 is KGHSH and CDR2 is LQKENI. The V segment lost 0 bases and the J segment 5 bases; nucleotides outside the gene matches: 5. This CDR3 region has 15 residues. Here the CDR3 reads CASSPPDRVRETQYF. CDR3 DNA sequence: TGTGCCAGCTCACCACCGGACAGGGTCAGGGAGACCCAGTACTTC. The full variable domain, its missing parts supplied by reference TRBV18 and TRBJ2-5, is NAGVMQNPRHLVRRRGQEARLRCSPMKGHSHVYWYRQLPEEGLKFMVYLQKENIIDESGMPKERFSAEFPKEGPSILRIQQVVRGDSAAYFCASSPPDRVRETQYFGPGTRLLVL.

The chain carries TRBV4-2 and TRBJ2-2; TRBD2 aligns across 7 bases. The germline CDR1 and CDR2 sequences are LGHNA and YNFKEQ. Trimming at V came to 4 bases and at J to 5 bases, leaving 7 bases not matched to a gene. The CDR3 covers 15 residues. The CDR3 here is CASSLPSGGTGELFF. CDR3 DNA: TGTGCCAGCAGCCTGCCTAGCGGAGGTACCGGGGAGCTGTTTTTT.

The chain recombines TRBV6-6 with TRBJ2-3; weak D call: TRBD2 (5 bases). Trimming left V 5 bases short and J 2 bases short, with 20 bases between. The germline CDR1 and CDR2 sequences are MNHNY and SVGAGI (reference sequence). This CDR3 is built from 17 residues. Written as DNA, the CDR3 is TGTGCCAGCAGTCCTAGACCCGGTGGGAGAGCCACAGATACGCAGTATTTT. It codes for CASSPRPGGRATDTQYF.

CDR3 sequence: CASSLGPPGGNTEAFF. The CDR3 nucleotides are TGTGCCAGCAGTTTAGGACCCCCCGGGGGAAACACTGAAGCTTTCTTT. The chain employs TRBV28 and TRBJ1-1; possibly TRBD1 for D (5 bases). Germline V gives CDR1 MDHEN, CDR2 SYDVKM. The CDR3 consists of 16 residues. Trimming pared 2 bases from V and 2 bases from J, leaving 15 bases between. The variable domain in full, completed from reference TRBV28 and TRBJ1-1, reads DVKVTQSSRYLVKRTGEKVFLECVQDMDHENMFWYRQDPGLGLRLIYFSYDVKMKEKGDIPEGYSVSREKKERFSLILESASTNQTSMYLCASSLGPPGGNTEAFFGQGTRLTVV.

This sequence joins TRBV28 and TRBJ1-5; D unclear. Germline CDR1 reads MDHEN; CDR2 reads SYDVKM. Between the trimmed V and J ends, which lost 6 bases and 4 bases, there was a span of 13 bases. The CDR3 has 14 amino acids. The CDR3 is CASSPRTGNQPQHF. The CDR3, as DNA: TGTGCCAGCAGCCCAAGGACGGGGAATCAGCCCCAGCATTTT.

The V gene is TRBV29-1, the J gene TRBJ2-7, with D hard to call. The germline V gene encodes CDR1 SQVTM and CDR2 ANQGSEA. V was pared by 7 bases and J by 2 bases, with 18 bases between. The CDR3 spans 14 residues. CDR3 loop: CSARPSSSAYEQYF. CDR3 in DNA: TGCAGCGCCCGCCCGTCCTCCTCGGCCTACGAGCAGTACTTC.

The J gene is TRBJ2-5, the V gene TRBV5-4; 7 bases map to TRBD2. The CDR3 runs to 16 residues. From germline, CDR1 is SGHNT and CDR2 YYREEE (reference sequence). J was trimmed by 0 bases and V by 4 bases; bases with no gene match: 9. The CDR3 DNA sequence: TGTGCCAGCAGCGCGGGCGGAGCGGGGTACCAAGAGACCCAGTACTTC. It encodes CASSAGGAGYQETQYF.

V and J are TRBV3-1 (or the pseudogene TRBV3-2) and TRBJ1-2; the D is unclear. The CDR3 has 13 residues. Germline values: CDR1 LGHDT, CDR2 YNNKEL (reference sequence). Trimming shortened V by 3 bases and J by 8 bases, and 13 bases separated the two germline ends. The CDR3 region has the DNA TGTGCCAGCAGCCATGGTCCGGGTTCCGGCTACACCTTC. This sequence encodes CASSHGPGSGYTF.

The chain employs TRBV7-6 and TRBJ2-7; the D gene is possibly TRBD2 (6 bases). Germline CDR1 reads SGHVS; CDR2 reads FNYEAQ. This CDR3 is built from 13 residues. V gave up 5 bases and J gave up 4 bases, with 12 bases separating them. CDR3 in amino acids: CASSRRLEYEQYF. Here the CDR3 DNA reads TGTGCCAGCAGCCGAAGACTAGAATACGAGCAGTACTTC.

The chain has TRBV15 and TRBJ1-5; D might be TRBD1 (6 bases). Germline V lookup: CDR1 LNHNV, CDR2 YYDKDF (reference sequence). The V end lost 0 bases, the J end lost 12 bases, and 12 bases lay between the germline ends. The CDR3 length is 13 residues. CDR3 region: CATSRDRTGLQHF. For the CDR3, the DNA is TGTGCCACCAGCAGAGATCGTACAGGGCTCCAGCATTTT. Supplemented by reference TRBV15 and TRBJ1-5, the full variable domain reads DAMVIQNPRYQVTQFGKPVTLSCSQTLNHNVMYWYQQKSSQAPKLLFHYYDKDFNNEADTPDNFQSRRPNTSFCFLDIRSPGLGDTAMYLCATSRDRTGLQHFGDGTRLSIL.

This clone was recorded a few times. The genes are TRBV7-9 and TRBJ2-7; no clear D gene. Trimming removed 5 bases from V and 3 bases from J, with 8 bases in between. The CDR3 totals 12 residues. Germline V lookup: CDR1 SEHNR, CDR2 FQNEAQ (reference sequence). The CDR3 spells CASSTPFYEQYF. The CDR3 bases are TGTGCCAGCAGCACTCCTTTCTACGAGCAGTACTTC.

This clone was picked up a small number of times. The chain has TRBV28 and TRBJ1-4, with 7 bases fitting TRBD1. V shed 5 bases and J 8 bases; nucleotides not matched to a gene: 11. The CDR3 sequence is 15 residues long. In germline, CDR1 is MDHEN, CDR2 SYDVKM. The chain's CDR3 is CASSTGGQGEEKLFF. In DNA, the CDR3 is TGTGCCAGCAGTACCGGTGGGCAGGGGGAAGAAAAACTGTTTTTT.

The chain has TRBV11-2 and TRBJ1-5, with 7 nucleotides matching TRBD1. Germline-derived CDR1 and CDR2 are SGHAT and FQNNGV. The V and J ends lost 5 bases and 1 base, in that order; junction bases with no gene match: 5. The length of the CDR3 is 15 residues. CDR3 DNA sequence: TGTGCCAGCAGCCTTACAGGGGTGAGCAATCAGCCCCAGCATTTT. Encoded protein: CASSLTGVSNQPQHF.

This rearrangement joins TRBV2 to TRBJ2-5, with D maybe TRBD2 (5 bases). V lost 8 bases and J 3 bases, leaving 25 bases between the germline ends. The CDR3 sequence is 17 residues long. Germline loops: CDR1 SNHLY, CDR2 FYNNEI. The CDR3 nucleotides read TGTGCCAGCCGCCGGAGGCCAGGCAAATCTTCGGAAGAGACCCAGTACTTC. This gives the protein CASRRRPGKSSEETQYF.

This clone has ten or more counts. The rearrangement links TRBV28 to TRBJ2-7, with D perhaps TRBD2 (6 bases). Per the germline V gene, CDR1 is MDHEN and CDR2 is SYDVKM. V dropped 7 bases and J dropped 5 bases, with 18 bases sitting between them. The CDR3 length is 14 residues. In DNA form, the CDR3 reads TGTGCCAGCACCCCACGGGAGTTTTGGGACGAGCAGTACTTC. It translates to CASTPREFWDEQYF.

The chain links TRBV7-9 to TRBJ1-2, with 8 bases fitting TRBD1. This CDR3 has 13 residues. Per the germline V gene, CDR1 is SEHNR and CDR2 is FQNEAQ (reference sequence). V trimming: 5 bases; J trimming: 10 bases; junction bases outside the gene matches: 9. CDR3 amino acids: CASSPEQTGDYTF. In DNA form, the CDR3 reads TGTGCCAGCAGCCCAGAGCAGACAGGGGACTACACCTTC.